This T cell receptor beta chain was profiled in a study of blood T cell repertoires in COVID-19 (dated by TCRdb to about 2020). About the full investigation: The collaborator samples originated in the United States, Italy and Spain and spanned the acute and convalescent phases of COVID-19. The prospective study material was composed of cDNA or gDNA derived from T cells, B-cell-depleted T cells, or PBMCs. Subjects who had been exposed to COVID-19, were actively infected with it, or had recovered from it provided the deeply sampled blood TCRbeta repertoires that made up the dataset. The repertoires were released in a freely available public database meant as a resource for research on the immune response to SARS-CoV-2. The samples were drawn from two sources: the first 160 participants of the ongoing ImmuneRACE study, and 1,000 to 1,500 subjects contributed by 6 global collaborators. The sample metadata nearly always contained a de-identified subject ID, COVID-19 status, age in years and sex. Where available, HLA class I and class II types were taken from metadata supplied by the sample provider and were not determined by assay-based typing. Broader findings and caveats from the paper: The quantity of clinical and demographic metadata differed by source and by participant and was supplied without curation.

Sequences SGHTA (CDR1) and FQGNSA (CDR2) are obtained from the germline V gene. Relative to germline, V is 5 bases shorter and J is 10 bases shorter, with 12 bases between their ends. The CDR3 holds 12 amino acids from the cysteine to the phenylalanine. Only the CDR3 region is kept as DNA, spanning 36 bases read in frame from base 1. Participants in the prospective study were aged about 18 to 95 years, lived in 20 to 30 United States geographic areas, and enrolled through a virtual design. To assign participants to cohorts, the prospective study relied on clinical history that participants themselves reported in a screening survey and a study questionnaire. In the prospective study, whole blood, serum and a nasopharyngeal or oropharyngeal swab were collected from each participant by mobile phlebotomists. Over a roughly 2-month period, participants in the prospective study had the option of providing additional blood draws and questionnaires. Before DNA extraction, prospective study blood samples were shipped either frozen or at room temperature.

TCRbeta CDR3 regions were amplified from genomic DNA by means of the immunoSEQ Assay, a bias-controlled multiplex PCR. The authors processed their data as follows. The number of nucleated cells in each sample was estimated by amplification of reference gene primers within the assay. Sequence reads were collapsed and filtered to measure the absolute abundance of every unique TCRbeta CDR3 rearrangement. For each sample, productive Simpson clonality was calculated as the square root of Simpson's diversity index over productive rearrangements. The immuneACCESS repertoire file appears here via TCRdb, limited to in-frame rearrangements. These files lack a portion of the clones; in checked studies, under half of the deficit traces to unresolved V genes, and the cause of the others is not known. The DNA gave D and trimming, while V, J and clone size come from that table. The sample table records hundreds of thousands of clones; around 84% of these occur just once. The ten largest clones represent about 4% of the sample.

Comment on this clone: The clone's antigen remains unknown. No much larger clone exists at a distance of one base, and base qualities are not known.

The TCR originated in a young man with acute COVID-19. Sequencing was performed on PBMCs or T cells enriched from blood (not recorded which). This receptor chain uses TRBV7-2 and TRBJ2-1; no D gene is confidently identified. Here is the DNA: TGTGCCAGCAGCCTCGTCACTCGAGAGCAGTTCTTC. Translated, this gives CASSLVTREQFF.